These T cell receptor beta chains were read from a single sample in a study of T cells in Graves' hyperthyroidism and ophthalmopathy. TCRdb passed the multiplex PCR reads through MiXCR, listing each CDR3 protein once. This sample has more than 500,000 distinct CDR3 sequences, with just over 45% found just once. Sequencing input: peripheral blood or thyroid tissue (not recorded which). These receptors originate from an adult woman with Graves' disease, either hyperthyroidism or ophthalmopathy (not recorded which). Both conserved end residues are part of each CDR3. D genes are given only for firm matches. Where a row states a size, it is once, few, many or the class of an expanded clone; other rows omit it.

>TRBV7-9|TRBD2|TRBJ2-5|few
CASSLVGREGLKETQYF
TGTGCCAGCAGCTTAGTTGGGCGGGAGGGCCTGAAGGAGACCCAGTACTTC
>TRBV20-1|TRBD2|TRBJ2-5|many
CSAAGTSLEETQYF
TGCAGTGCAGCCGGGACTAGCTTAGAAGAGACCCAGTACTTC
>TRBV9|TRBD1|TRBJ2-2|many
CASRRDRYTGELFF
TGTGCCAGCCGTCGGGACAGATACACCGGGGAGCTGTTTTTT
>TRBV10-3|.|TRBJ2-5|.
CAISEEGIKETQYF
TGTGCCATCAGTGAGGAGGGTATAAAAGAGACCCAGTACTTC
>TRBV27|TRBD1|TRBJ2-2|few
CASRQDRFNTGELFF
TGTGCCAGCAGGCAGGACAGGTTTAACACCGGGGAGCTGTTTTTT
>TRBV7-9|TRBD2|TRBJ2-5|.
CASSLVPGTTQETQYF
TGTGCCAGCAGCTTAGTACCCGGGACTACCCAAGAGACCCAGTACTTC
>TRBV29-1|.|TRBJ1-1|.
CSVMDSLAFF
TGCAGTGTTATGGACAGTCTAGCTTTCTTT
>TRBV30|TRBD1|TRBJ1-5|many
CAWDRGTEPQHF
TGTGCCTGGGACAGGGGTACGGAGCCCCAGCATTTT
>TRBV20-1|TRBD1|TRBJ1-4|many
CSARNRGRDEKLFF
TGCAGTGCTAGGAACAGGGGTCGGGATGAAAAACTGTTTTTT
>TRBV29-1|.|TRBJ1-3|.
CSVQDRVSGNTIYF
TGCAGCGTCCAGGACAGAGTCTCTGGAAACACCATATATTTT
>TRBV10-2|.|TRBJ1-1|many
CASSTSGRTEAFF
TGCGCCAGCAGTACGTCAGGGAGAACTGAAGCTTTCTTT
>TRBV28|.|TRBJ2-5|few
CASSSKWLGLQETQYF
TGTGCCAGCAGTTCCAAATGGCTGGGACTCCAAGAGACCCAGTACTTC
>TRBV7-9|TRBD1|TRBJ1-1|.
CASSQSGQGAVGAFF
TGTGCCAGCAGCCAGTCAGGACAGGGGGCGGTGGGAGCTTTCTTT
>TRBV20-1|.|TRBJ2-1|.
CSASARARNNEQFF
TGCAGTGCCTCGGCGAGGGCCCGAAACAATGAGCAGTTCTTC
>TRBV3-1|.|TRBJ2-7|.
CASSQGGLGYEQYF
TGTGCCAGCAGCCAAGGGGGACTCGGCTACGAGCAGTACTTC
>TRBV7-9|.|TRBJ1-1|.
CASSFAPVGRGNTEAFF
.
>TRBV6-5|.|TRBJ2-5|many
CASSSGQARETQYF
TGTGCCAGCAGTTCAGGCCAGGCCAGAGAGACCCAGTACTTC
>TRBV19|.|TRBJ1-5|many
CASSTGIRNQPQHF
TGTGCCAGTAGCACCGGGATCCGCAATCAGCCCCAGCATTTT
>TRBV15|.|TRBJ2-1|few
CATGRAHPQNEQFF
TGTGCCACCGGAAGGGCTCACCCTCAAAATGAGCAGTTCTTC
>TRBV30|.|TRBJ1-5|many
CAWSQYSGNQPQHF
TGTGCCTGGAGCCAGTACAGTGGCAATCAGCCCCAGCATTTT
>TRBV7-9|.|TRBJ2-6|.
CASSPVVGANVLTF
TGTGCCAGCAGCCCTGTGGTTGGGGCCAACGTCCTGACTTTC
>TRBV4-1|TRBD1|TRBJ1-5|many
CASSQSRGRGQPQHF
TGCGCCAGCAGCCAAAGCAGGGGGCGCGGTCAGCCCCAGCATTTT
>TRBV6-5|.|TRBJ2-5|.
CATRGVGQETQYF
TGTGCCACCAGAGGGGTGGGGCAAGAGACCCAGTACTTC
>TRBV19|.|TRBJ1-3|.
CASSSTGESGNTIYF
TGTGCCAGTAGTAGCACGGGGGAATCTGGAAACACCATATATTTT
>TRBV19|.|TRBJ2-6|.
CASSINGAHVLTF
TGTGCCAGTAGTATCAACGGGGCCCACGTCCTGACTTTC
>TRBV10-3|.|TRBJ2-5|.
CAISESRSGTPLVRETQYF
TGTGCCATCAGTGAGTCGAGATCCGGGACTCCGCTGGTGCGGGAGACCCAGTACTTC
>TRBV7-9|.|TRBJ2-7|many
CATHRLFGSSVEQYF
TGTGCCACCCACCGGTTATTCGGGAGCTCTGTCGAGCAGTACTTC